The present T cell receptor beta chain was sequenced within a study of blood T cell repertoires in COVID-19. Study background: The analysed material was cDNA or gDNA that came from T cells, B-cell-depleted T cells, or PBMCs.

Trimming pared 7 bases from V and 1 base from J, leaving 21 bases between. The CDR3 has 17 residues. CDR1 SEHNR and CDR2 FQNEAQ come from the germline V gene (reference sequence). The table came from immunoSEQ multiplex PCR; TCRdb's copy has only in-frame clones and leaves some out. The sample lists 140,000 or so clones; 80% were seen once. V gene TRBV7-9 combines with J gene TRBJ2-3; possibly TRBD1 for D (5 bases). This receptor was obtained from a man between 70 and 80 years old who had recovered from COVID-19. Source material: peripheral blood. CDR3 sequence reads: CASTIPWGPQRTDTQYF. CDR3 coding DNA: TGTGCCAGCACCATTCCCTGGGGCCCCCAACGCACAGATACGCAGTATTTT.